A few counts support the clone carrying this TCR beta chain. What it binds is unknown. This sample was included in a study of vaccination effects on CD4 cells after COVID-19. Study-level background: Subjects were given two BNT162b2 or mRNA-1273 vaccine doses.

CDR3 length equals 16 residues. V lost 5 bases to trimming and J lost 3 bases, with 16 bases between them. The germline V gene has CDR1 LNHDA and CDR2 SQIVND (reference sequence). Study-level points and caveats: Within healthy vaccinees, only 1 of 255 vaccine-induced clones displayed cross-reactivity with common cold coronaviruses.

Clones were read by immunoSEQ multiplex PCR, and TCRdb kept only the in-frame ones, dropping some. Of tens of thousands of clones in the sample, around 72% are singletons; the top ten hold roughly 3.9%. Before any sequencing was done, the ViraFEST assay used viral peptide pools to expand antigen-specific CD4+ T cells. Once cultured for about 9 days, the cells underwent separation to obtain CD4+ T cells. Nucleocapsid antibodies were negative in the vaccine recipients, who had never had SARS-CoV-2 infection. This sequence originates from a human donor who received a COVID-19 vaccine. Here the sequenced sample was CD4+ T cells from PBMCs cultured with HCoV-OC43 spike peptides, taken before COVID-19 vaccination. Subset indicated: HCoV-OC43 spike overlapping peptide pool stimulation. The chain combines TRBV19 with TRBJ2-2, with D possibly matching TRBD1 (6 bases). As DNA, the CDR3 is TGTGCCAGTAGTCATACAGGGTTCAGGGACACCGGGGAGCTGTTTTTT. As protein: CASSHTGFRDTGELFF.